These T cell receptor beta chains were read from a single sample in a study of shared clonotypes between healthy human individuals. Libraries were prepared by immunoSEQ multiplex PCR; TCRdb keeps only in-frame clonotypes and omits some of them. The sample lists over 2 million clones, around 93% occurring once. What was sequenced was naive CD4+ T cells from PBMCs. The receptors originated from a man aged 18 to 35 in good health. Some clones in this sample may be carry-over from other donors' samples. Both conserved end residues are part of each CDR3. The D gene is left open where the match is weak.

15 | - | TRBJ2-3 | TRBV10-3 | CAIGRLGQSTDTQYF
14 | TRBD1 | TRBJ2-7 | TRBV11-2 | CASSLGGQIYEQYF
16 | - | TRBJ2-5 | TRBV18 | CASSPSMMDSEETQYF
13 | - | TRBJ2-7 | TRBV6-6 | CASSYDSSYEQYF
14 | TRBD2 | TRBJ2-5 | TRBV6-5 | CASSYAGRVETQYF
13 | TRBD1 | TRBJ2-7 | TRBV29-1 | CSVAGTGVYEQYF
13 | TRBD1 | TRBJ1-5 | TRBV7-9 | CASSRDRDQPQHF
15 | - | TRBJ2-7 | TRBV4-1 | CASRHVGRDTYEQYF
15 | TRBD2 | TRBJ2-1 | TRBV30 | CAWTSLAGGPGEQFF
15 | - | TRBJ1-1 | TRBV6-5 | CASSYRPGPHTEAFF
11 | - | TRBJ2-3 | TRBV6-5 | CASSYIDTQYF
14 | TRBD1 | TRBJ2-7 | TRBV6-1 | CASSPGGYSYEQYF
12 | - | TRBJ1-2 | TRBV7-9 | CASSFQGGDYTF
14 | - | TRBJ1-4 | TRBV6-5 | CASSATRGWEKLFF
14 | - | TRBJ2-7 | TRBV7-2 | CASSSTGSSYEQYF
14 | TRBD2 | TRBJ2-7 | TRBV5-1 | CASRWTSDLYEQYF
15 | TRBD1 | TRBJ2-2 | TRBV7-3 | CASSFGRGLAGELFF
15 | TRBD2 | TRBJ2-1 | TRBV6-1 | CASTEGTSGHNEQFF
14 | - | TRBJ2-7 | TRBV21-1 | CASSYGQVAYEQYF
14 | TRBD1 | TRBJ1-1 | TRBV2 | CASRGQGYDTEAFF
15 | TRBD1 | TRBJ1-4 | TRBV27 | CASRPSWTGGEKLFF
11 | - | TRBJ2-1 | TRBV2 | CASSEINEQFF
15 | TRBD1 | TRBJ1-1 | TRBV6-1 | CASSVIGTVNTEAFF
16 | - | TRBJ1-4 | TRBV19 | CASTRTDREGGEKLFF
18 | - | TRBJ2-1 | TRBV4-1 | CASSFSPWRVSSYNEQFF
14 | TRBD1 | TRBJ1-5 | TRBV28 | CASKTDRRVEPQHF
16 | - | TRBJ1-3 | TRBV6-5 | CASSYGQPRFGNTIYF
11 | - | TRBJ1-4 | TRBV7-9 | CASKGTEKLFF
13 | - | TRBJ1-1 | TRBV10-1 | CASSPTPYTEAFF
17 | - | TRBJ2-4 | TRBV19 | CASSVRTLGPAKNIQYF
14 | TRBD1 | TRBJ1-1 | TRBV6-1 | CASRMGQVNTEAFF
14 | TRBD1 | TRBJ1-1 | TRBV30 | CAWSLLSGGTEAFF
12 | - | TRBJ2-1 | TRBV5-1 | CASSLGVSEQFF
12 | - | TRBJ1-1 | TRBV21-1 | CASSRGSTEAFF
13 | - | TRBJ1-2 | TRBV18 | CASSQGPADGYTF
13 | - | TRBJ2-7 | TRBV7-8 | CASGRDRPYEQYF
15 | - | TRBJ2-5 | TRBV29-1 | CSAGSGTGVWETQYF
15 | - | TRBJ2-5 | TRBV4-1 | CASSQTGTLRETQYF
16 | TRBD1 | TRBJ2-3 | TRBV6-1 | CASSDLGQGFTDTQYF
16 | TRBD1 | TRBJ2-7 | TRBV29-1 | CSVATLRTGNSYEQYF
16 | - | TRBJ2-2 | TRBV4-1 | CASSPRLSGNTGELFF